Following are 26 T cell receptor beta chains from one sample sequenced in a study of post-analysis software for immune sequencing data. Study-wide results and caveats: A handful of TRBV segments appeared more often in patients than in controls, and TRBV5-6, TRBV5-1 and TRBV20-1 were among these.

These receptors lack a known antigen. Unique molecular identifiers featured in each of the TCR beta cDNA libraries. TCRdb re-called the PCR reads with MiXCR, one entry per CDR3 protein. The table includes about 620,000 distinct CDR3 sequences, around 44% detected once. The specimen sequenced was blood. All receptors come from a girl aged 10 to 17 with multiple sclerosis.

V is TRBV20-1 and J is TRBJ2-1, with D uncertain. This CDR3 has 13 residues. Germline-derived CDR1 and CDR2 are DFQATT and SNEGSKA (reference sequence). Trimming removed 5 bases from V and 4 bases from J, with 12 bases in between. The CDR3 sequence is CSASFLRYNEQFF. The CDR3 bases are TGCAGTGCTTCGTTTTTGCGGTACAATGAGCAGTTCTTC.

This clonotype was detected a few times. CDR3 region: CASSLAQLAGASGANVLTF. The CDR3 nucleotides read TGTGCCAGCAGCTTAGCGCAACTAGCGGGGGCCTCGGGGGCCAACGTCCTGACTTTC. V is TRBV7-2 and J is TRBJ2-6, with 11 bases aligning to TRBD2. V dropped 0 bases and J dropped 4; count of bases not matched to a gene: 8. Germline V CDR1 and CDR2: SGHTA, FQGNSA. The CDR3 is 19 residues long. Drawing the rest from reference TRBV7-2 and TRBJ2-6, the complete variable domain is GAGVSQSPSNKVTEKGKDVELRCDPISGHTALYWYRQSLGQGLEFLIYFQGNSAPDKSGLPSDRFSAERTGGSVSTLTIQRTQQEDSAVYLCASSLAQLAGASGANVLTFGAGSRLTVL.

This clonotype was detected only a few times. The chain joins TRBV29-1 to TRBJ2-1, with D unclear. CDR1 is SQVTM and CDR2 is ANQGSEA in the germline V gene. The CDR3 is made up of 12 amino acids. Trimming left V 2 bases short and J 6 bases short, with 8 bases between. DNA of the CDR3: TGCAGCGTTGAAATCCAGATCAATGAGCAGTTCTTC. Amino acids: CSVEIQINEQFF.

A few counts support this clonotype. The V call is TRBV20-1, the J call TRBJ2-7; 10 positions match TRBD2. This CDR3 is 15 amino acids long. After removal of 1 base from V and 1 base from J, the junction contained 4 bases not matched to a gene. In germline, CDR1 is DFQATT, CDR2 SNEGSKA (reference sequence). This CDR3 reads CSARGLAGGSYEQYF. CDR3 DNA sequence: TGCAGTGCTAGAGGTTTAGCGGGGGGTTCCTACGAGCAGTACTTC.

V usage is TRBV6-5 and J usage is TRBJ2-4; 13 nucleotides match TRBD2. The DNA matches TRBJ2-7 better at its end, which makes the J call doubtful. The CDR3 is 15 residues long. Germline V gene data show CDR1 as MNHEY and CDR2 as SVGAGI. CDR3 amino acids: CASRETSGRTYEQYF. The CDR3, as DNA: TGTGCCAGCAGGGAGACTAGCGGGAGGACTTACGAGCAGTACTTC.

This clonotype turned up a few times. This chain uses TRBV12-3 or TRBV12-4 with TRBJ2-5; the match to TRBD1 covers 9 bases. The CDR3 contains 12 residues. With 6 bases clipped from V and 11 bases from J, the junction kept 7 bases outside the gene matches. The chain's CDR3 is CASRTGGEEQYF. CDR3 sequence (DNA): TGTGCCAGCAGGACAGGGGGTGAAGAGCAGTACTTC.

This clonotype was counted a few times. The V and J genes are TRBV10-2 and TRBJ2-6; D unclear. The CDR3 extends over 13 amino acids. The V gene lost 5 bases and the J gene lost 2 bases, with 4 bases spanning the gap. Germline assignment: CDR1 WSHSY and CDR2 SAAADI. CDR3 nucleotides: TGCGCCAGCAGTCCAGCTGGGGCCAACGTCCTGACTTTC. Encoded protein: CASSPAGANVLTF.

The CDR3 is CASRRDFHEQYF. CDR3 bases: TGTGCCAGCCGCCGGGACTTCCACGAGCAGTACTTC. The gene calls are TRBV12-3 or TRBV12-4 and TRBJ2-7, with D maybe TRBD2 (6 bases). This CDR3 spans 12 amino acids. Trimming shortened V by 8 bases and J by 5 bases, and 13 bases separated the two germline ends.

The sample holds a few counts of this clonotype. The chain employs TRBV7-9 and TRBJ2-1, with TRBD1 as a possible D gene (6 bases). V was cut by 5 bases and J by 14 bases, with 16 bases left in between. CDR1 is SEHNR, CDR2 FQNEAQ, per germline (reference sequence). The CDR3 is 12 amino acids. The CDR3 protein is CASSIMDSLEFF. In DNA, the CDR3 is TGTGCCAGCAGCATAATGGACAGTCTGGAGTTCTTC.

Only a few counts were recorded for this clonotype. V is TRBV4-1 and J is TRBJ1-1; 11 bases fit TRBD1. CDR1 and CDR2 (germline): MGHRA, YSYEKL. Trimming took 2 bases from V and 1 from J; bases not matched to a gene: 9. The CDR3 length is 18 residues. CDR3 amino acids: CASSQPPDRGQKNTEAFF. The CDR3 bases are TGCGCCAGCAGCCAACCACCGGACAGGGGGCAAAAGAACACTGAAGCTTTCTTT.

This clonotype occurred a few times. V is TRBV6-1 and J is TRBJ2-1; no clear D gene. Trimming pared 7 bases from V and 6 bases from J, leaving 7 bases between. The V gene's germline CDR1 is MNHNS and CDR2 SASEGT. The CDR3 runs to 11 residues. The CDR3 here is CASTEPNEQFF. CDR3 DNA: TGTGCCAGCACCGAGCCCAATGAGCAGTTCTTC.

In nucleotides, the CDR3 is TGTGCCATCAGTGGCGGAACTCAGCCCCAGCATTTT. It yields the protein CAISGGTQPQHF. The chain joins TRBV10-3 to TRBJ1-5, with D unclear. CDR1 ENHRY and CDR2 SYGVKD come from the germline V gene. V lost 4 bases and J lost 6, with 7 bases in between. The CDR3 runs to 12 residues.

This clonotype has a single count. The gene calls are TRBV5-4 and TRBJ2-5; 7 positions match TRBD2. Germline loops: CDR1 SGHNT, CDR2 YYREEE (reference sequence). This CDR3 comprises 16 residues. The junction had 19 bases not matched to a gene; V was cut back by 3 bases and J by 11 bases. CDR3 sequence: CASSSLAGEGRNEQYF. For the CDR3, the DNA is TGTGCCAGCAGCTCCCTGGCGGGAGAGGGTCGCAATGAGCAGTACTTC.

J is TRBJ2-3 and V is TRBV27; D is perhaps TRBD2 (6 bases). This CDR3 region has 18 residues. V shed 5 bases and J shed 2 bases, with 23 bases lying between them. Germline values: CDR1 MNHEY, CDR2 SMNVEV (reference sequence). The CDR3 is CASSPTSRLVGLTDTQYF. In DNA, the CDR3 is TGTGCCAGCAGTCCCACTAGCCGACTAGTGGGGCTCACAGATACGCAGTATTTT.

The chain carries TRBV15 and TRBJ1-2; D might be TRBD1 (5 bases). Trimming left V 1 base short and J 2 bases short, with 8 bases between. Germline V gives CDR1 LNHNV, CDR2 YYDKDF (reference sequence). The CDR3 consists of 14 residues. CDR3 bases: TGTGCCACCAGCAGAGGACAGTGGAACTATGGCTACACCTTC. It is translated as CATSRGQWNYGYTF.

The J gene is TRBJ2-5, the V gene TRBV20-1; 16 bases are shared with TRBD2. This CDR3 region has 15 residues. CDR1 is DFQATT and CDR2 is SNEGSKA in the germline V gene (reference sequence). For the CDR3, the DNA is TGCGGGGCGGGACTAGCGGGAGGGCGAGAAGAGACCCAGTACTTC. This encodes CGAGLAGGREETQYF.

A few counts support this clonotype. The chain joins TRBV20-1 to TRBJ1-2; D possibly corresponds to TRBD1 (5 bases). From germline, CDR1 is DFQATT and CDR2 SNEGSKA (reference sequence). The CDR3 length is 13 residues. V lost 1 base and J 3 bases, leaving 9 bases between the germline ends. The CDR3 region is CSARGETDYGYTF. Written as DNA, the CDR3 is TGCAGTGCTAGAGGGGAGACAGACTATGGCTACACCTTC.

V gene TRBV5-1 combines with J gene TRBJ2-5; 7 bases agree with TRBD1. The CDR3 has 12 amino acids. Germline-derived CDR1 and CDR2 are SGHRS and YFSETQ. Trimming took 7 bases from V and 5 from J; bases not matched to a gene: 5. The CDR3 DNA reads as TGCGCCAGCGCCGGACAGGTTGAGACCCAGTACTTC. Translation gives CASAGQVETQYF.

The V gene is TRBV29-1, the J gene TRBJ2-7; D is possibly TRBD1 (6 bases). Germline CDR1 and CDR2: SQVTM and ANQGSEA. The CDR3 is 12 amino acids. The V end was cut by 6 bases, the J end by 3 bases, with 12 bases between. CDR3 nucleotide sequence: TGCAGCGTGAAACAGGGCGTCTACGAGCAGTACTTC. It specifies CSVKQGVYEQYF.

This clonotype appeared a few times. J is TRBJ2-7 and V is TRBV12-3 or TRBV12-4; D tentatively reads TRBD1 or TRBD2 (5 bases each). With 5 bases removed from V and 0 bases from J, the gap between germline ends came to 11 bases. This CDR3 region has 14 residues. The CDR3 DNA follows: TGTGCCAGCAGTCGTGGGACGGTCTCCTACGAGCAGTACTTC. Residues: CASSRGTVSYEQYF.

This chain joins TRBV12-3 or TRBV12-4 and TRBJ1-5; D call uncertain. V lost 2 bases and J 15 bases, leaving 14 bases between the germline ends. This CDR3 is built from 12 residues. The CDR3 protein is CASSLSRVDLHF. The CDR3 DNA reads TGTGCCAGCAGTTTAAGCCGCGTAGATCTGCATTTT.

This clonotype was observed a handful of times. The chain employs TRBV20-1 and TRBJ2-5, with D uncertain. Per the germline V gene, CDR1 is DFQATT and CDR2 is SNEGSKA (reference sequence). Deletions cut 0 bases from V and 2 bases from J, with 7 bases between. The CDR3 covers 13 residues. Here the CDR3 reads CSARDYKQETQYF. The CDR3, as DNA: TGCAGTGCTAGAGACTACAAGCAAGAGACCCAGTACTTC.

This clonotype was seen only a few times. This CDR3 is CASSQGAGNTEAFF. CDR3 nucleotides: TGTGCCAGCAGCCAAGGGGCCGGGAACACTGAAGCTTTCTTT. V gene TRBV14 combines with J gene TRBJ1-1, with D hard to call. Germline CDR1 reads SGHDN; CDR2 reads FVKESK. The CDR3 has 14 amino acids. Trimming took 1 base from V and 1 from J, leaving 7 bases between them.

This clonotype came up once. The V and J genes are TRBV20-1 and TRBJ2-5; D tentatively fits TRBD1 or TRBD2 (6 bases each). CDR3 length equals 14 residues. V shed 1 base and J shed 5 bases, with 14 bases lying between them. CDR1 DFQATT and CDR2 SNEGSKA come from the germline V gene (reference sequence). CDR3 loop: CSARAGATRETQYF. CDR3 nucleotide sequence: TGCAGTGCTAGAGCGGGGGCTACCAGGGAGACCCAGTACTTC.

V is TRBV7-2 and J is TRBJ1-4; no clear D gene. The CDR3 loop spans 16 amino acids. Germline-derived CDR1 and CDR2 are SGHTA and FQGNSA. Trimming shortened V by 3 bases and J by 8 bases, and 19 bases separated the two germline ends. CDR3 DNA sequence: TGTGCCAGCAGCTTGCGAGGACGGGCGATGGACGAAAAACTGTTTTTT. Translated: CASSLRGRAMDEKLFF.

The sample holds a few counts of this clonotype. J is TRBJ2-5 and V is TRBV15, with D possibly being TRBD2 (6 bases). V was cut by 1 base and J by 2 bases, with 20 bases left in between. The CDR3 loop spans 18 amino acids. Germline V gives CDR1 LNHNV, CDR2 YYDKDF (reference sequence). This CDR3 reads CATSRARGGAANQETQYF. The CDR3 nucleotides read TGTGCCACCAGCAGAGCCCGGGGCGGGGCGGCTAATCAAGAGACCCAGTACTTC.